The source of this TCR beta chain is a study of blood T cell repertoires in COVID-19. Study summary: PBMCs, B-cell-depleted T cells, or T cells provided the cDNA or gDNA that made up the material.

Germline V lookup: CDR1 SQVTM, CDR2 ANQGSEA. Trimming took 4 bases from V and 4 from J, leaving 14 bases between them. CDR3 length: 13 amino acids. Sequenced by immunoSEQ multiplex PCR; TCRdb stores in-frame clones only, minus some. Of hundreds of thousands of clones in the sample, about 91% were seen once. Source material: peripheral blood. The TCR originated in a woman aged 25 to 39 with COVID-19, enrolled during active disease. The chain carries TRBV29-1 and TRBJ2-7; D may be TRBD1 (6 bases). CDR3 loop: CSVGGRTAYEQYF. The CDR3 nucleotides are TGCAGCGTTGGGGGCCGGACAGCTTACGAGCAGTACTTC.